Included here is one T cell receptor beta chain sequence, with context. What it recognizes is unknown. This sample is drawn from a study of a mutant IDH1 vaccine in newly diagnosed glioma. Looking at the study overall: The first vaccination came 4-6 weeks after radiotherapy alone, or with temozolomide cycles.

The germline V gene has CDR1 ENHRY and CDR2 SYGVKD. With 5 bases clipped from V and 5 bases from J, the junction kept 8 bases outside the gene matches. The CDR3 length is 15 residues. Profiling relied on immunoSEQ multiplex PCR, and the TCRdb table lists in-frame clones only, not all of them. The sample has about 54,000 clones, approximately 82% seen once. Time point meaning: week 5, during vaccination. What each vaccine dose contained was 300 ug of mutant IDH1 20-mer peptide, accompanied by topical imiquimod. The V and J genes are TRBV10-3 and TRBJ2-3; TRBD2 matches 9 bases. The specimen was PBMCs, collected from a glioma patient whose treatment included an IDH1 peptide vaccine. This clonotype originated in a young man with glioma. CDR3 nucleotides: TGTGCCATCAGTTCAGCGGGGGGACTCGGAGATACGCAGTATTTT. Translation: CAISSAGGLGDTQYF.